A single sample gave rise to the 8 T cell receptor beta chains below, sequenced in a study of shared clonotypes between healthy human individuals. The repertoire was sequenced with immunoSEQ multiplex PCR; TCRdb's copy has only in-frame clones and lacks some. The repertoire includes 1.4 million to 1.5 million clones, roughly 96% of them detected once, and 0.95% to 1.5% sits in the top ten. Sequenced: naive CD4+ T cells sorted from blood. Subset indicated: CD45RA+ positively selected. The origin of the receptors is a man aged 30-40 years in good health.

The V gene is TRBV5-4, the J gene TRBJ2-6; D possibly matches TRBD1 or TRBD2 (6 bases each). Germline lookup yields CDR1 SGHNT and CDR2 YYREEE (reference sequence). The V end was cut by 4 bases, the J end by 4 bases, with 21 bases between. The CDR3 length is 18 residues. The CDR3 nucleotides read TGTGCCAGCAGCCGGGCGAGTCGGGGGCTTGGAGGGGCCAACGTCCTGACTTTC. Its protein product is CASSRASRGLGGANVLTF.

This sequence joins TRBV18 and TRBJ2-3, with 8 positions matching TRBD1. This CDR3 has 16 amino acids. J was trimmed by 4 bases and V by 4 bases; bases with no gene match: 10. Germline assignment: CDR1 KGHSH and CDR2 LQKENI. In DNA form, the CDR3 reads TGTGCCAGCTCACTACAGCCCGGACAGGGAGCAGATACGCAGTATTTT. It encodes CASSLQPGQGADTQYF. The full variable domain, in which reference TRBV18 and TRBJ2-3 provide the parts outside the CDR3, is NAGVMQNPRHLVRRRGQEARLRCSPMKGHSHVYWYRQLPEEGLKFMVYLQKENIIDESGMPKERFSAEFPKEGPSILRIQQVVRGDSAAYFCASSLQPGQGADTQYFGPGTRLTVL.

The chain uses TRBV27 and TRBJ2-2; TRBD2 matches at 9 bases. Germline V gene data show CDR1 as MNHEY and CDR2 as SMNVEV (reference sequence). V lost 2 bases to trimming and J lost 8 bases; unmatched junction nucleotides: 15. The CDR3 runs 18 residues. CDR3 DNA: TGTGCCAGCAGTTTACCCCCGACTAGCGGAGGTCCCACGGGGGAGCTGTTTTTT. The encoded protein is CASSLPPTSGGPTGELFF.

The gene calls are TRBV7-8 and TRBJ2-3; the D call may be TRBD1 or TRBD2 (6 bases each). V lost 3 bases and J 2 bases, leaving 12 bases between the germline ends. The CDR3 runs to 15 residues. The germline CDR1 and CDR2 sequences are SGHVS and FQNEAQ. The CDR3 is CASSLEGGDTDTQYF. CDR3 in DNA: TGTGCCAGCAGCTTGGAGGGGGGAGACACAGATACGCAGTATTTT. Supplemented by reference TRBV7-8 and TRBJ2-3, the full variable domain reads GAGVSQSPRYKVAKRGQDVALRCDPISGHVSLFWYQQALGQGPEFLTYFQNEAQLDKSGLPSDRFFAERPEGSVSTLKIQRTQQEDSAVYLCASSLEGGDTDTQYFGPGTRLTVL.

The chain carries TRBV7-2 and TRBJ1-4, with unresolved D. The CDR3 consists of 15 residues. Germline V lookup: CDR1 SGHTA, CDR2 FQGNSA. The V and J ends lost 5 bases and 0 bases respectively, with 10 bases between them. The CDR3 DNA follows: TGTGCCAGCAGCATTAGTATTACAACTAATGAAAAACTGTTTTTT. The encoded protein is CASSISITTNEKLFF.

Points on this clone: Other DNA sequences within the sample encode an identical CDR3. The chain recombines TRBV5-1 with TRBJ2-5; D is undetermined. CDR3 length equals 12 residues. Germline lookup yields CDR1 SGHRS and CDR2 YFSETQ. The V and J ends lost 2 bases and 1 base respectively, with 3 bases between them. The CDR3 region is CASSFPQETQYF. CDR3 DNA: TGCGCCAGCAGCTTTCCCCAAGAGACCCAGTACTTC.

This sequence joins TRBV5-1 and TRBJ1-3; D remains ambiguous. This CDR3 spans 12 amino acids. The germline V gene has CDR1 SGHRS and CDR2 YFSETQ. V was shortened by 7 bases and J by 1 base, with 6 bases between the two germline ends. CDR3 sequence: CASSGSGNTIYF. The DNA of the CDR3 is TGCGCCAGCTCGGGGTCTGGAAACACCATATATTTT.

This chain connects TRBV6-1 to TRBJ2-7; TRBD1 agrees at 9 bases. After removal of 6 bases from V and 2 bases from J, the junction contained 5 bases not matched to a gene. The germline V gene has CDR1 MNHNS and CDR2 SASEGT. This CDR3 is 14 amino acids long. CDR3 in amino acids: CASRRTGVTYEQYF. The CDR3 DNA is TGTGCCAGCAGGAGGACAGGGGTTACCTACGAGCAGTACTTC.